This entry features one T cell receptor (beta chain) sequence. This specimen comes from a study of T cells after yellow fever vaccination. In TCRdb, the 5' RACE reads were re-called with MiXCR into one record per CDR3 protein. The sample lists some 290,000 distinct CDR3 sequences, approximately 11% seen once, with 3% to 3.5% in the top ten. There are 15 residues in the CDR3. J gave up 6 bases and V 1 base, and 4 bases lay outside the gene matches. The V gene's germline CDR1 is MGHRA and CDR2 YSYEKL. The sample here was CD4+ T cells sorted from PBMCs, taken 45 days after the yellow fever booster vaccination. The TCR comes from a man younger than 35 who received the YFV17D yellow fever vaccine. The chain recombines TRBV4-1 with TRBJ2-2; 8 positions match TRBD2. CDR3 loop: CASSQVRGGAGELFF. In DNA form, the CDR3 reads TGCGCCAGCAGCCAAGTCCGGGGGGGGGCCGGGGAGCTGTTTTTT.